Detailed here is one T cell receptor (beta chain). No antigen is known for it. One base away there is no much larger clone; base qualities are not given. This sample is part of a study of blood T cell repertoires in COVID-19 (dated by TCRdb to 2019 to 2021). With regard to the full study: The collaborator samples originated in the United States, Italy and Spain and spanned the acute and convalescent phases of COVID-19. The prospective study material was composed of cDNA or gDNA derived from T cells, B-cell-depleted T cells, or PBMCs. The dataset comprised deeply sampled blood TCRbeta repertoires from subjects exposed to, actively infected with, or recovered from COVID-19. The repertoires were released in a freely available public database intended as a resource for research on the immune response to SARS-CoV-2. Samples came from the ongoing ImmuneRACE study (first 160 participants) plus 1,254 subjects from 6 global collaborators. The sample metadata nearly always contained a de-identified subject ID, COVID-19 status, age in years and sex. Where available, HLA class I and class II types were obtained from metadata supplied by the sample provider rather than from assay-based typing.

Based on the germline V gene, the CDR1 and CDR2 sequences are SNHLY and FYNNEI. Inclusive of the bounding cysteine and phenylalanine, the CDR3 is 14 residues long. Only the CDR3 region is kept as DNA, spanning 42 bases read in frame from base 1. Here V drops 5 bases and J drops 2 bases, and the junction holds 1 base not matched to any gene. The immunoSEQ Assay, a bias-controlled multiplex PCR, was used to amplify TCRbeta CDR3 regions from genomic DNA. Per the original workflow: The number of nucleated cells in each sample was estimated from the amplification of reference gene primers within the assay. To quantify the absolute abundance of each unique TCRbeta CDR3 rearrangement, sequence reads were collapsed and filtered. For each sample, productive Simpson clonality was calculated as the square root of Simpson's diversity index over productive rearrangements. TCRdb obtained this table from immuneACCESS and retained in-frame rearrangements with V and J assigned. These tables miss some clones; where compared with another copy, unresolved V genes account for less than half of the shortfall, and the remainder is unexplained. V, J and clone size derive from that table, while D and trimming were established from the DNA sequence. Present in this sample are around 250,000 clones, over 70% of which were seen just once. The ten biggest clones cover approximately 6% of the sample.

Whole blood was collected in K2EDTA tubes by collaborating institutions according to the institutions' own protocols. Collaborator samples were shipped for TCRbeta analysis as frozen whole blood, isolated PBMCs, or DNA extracted from either sample type. The research as a whole found: How much clinical and demographic metadata was included differed by source and by participant, and the metadata was provided uncurated.

The sequence derives from an elderly man with acute or convalescent COVID-19. The chain employs TRBV2 and TRBJ1-3, with 9 junctional bases fitting TRBD1. Sequencing input: peripheral blood. The CDR3 amino acid sequence is: CASSWDRAGNTIYF. The DNA sequence reads TGTGCCAGCAGTTGGGACAGGGCTGGAAACACCATATATTTT.